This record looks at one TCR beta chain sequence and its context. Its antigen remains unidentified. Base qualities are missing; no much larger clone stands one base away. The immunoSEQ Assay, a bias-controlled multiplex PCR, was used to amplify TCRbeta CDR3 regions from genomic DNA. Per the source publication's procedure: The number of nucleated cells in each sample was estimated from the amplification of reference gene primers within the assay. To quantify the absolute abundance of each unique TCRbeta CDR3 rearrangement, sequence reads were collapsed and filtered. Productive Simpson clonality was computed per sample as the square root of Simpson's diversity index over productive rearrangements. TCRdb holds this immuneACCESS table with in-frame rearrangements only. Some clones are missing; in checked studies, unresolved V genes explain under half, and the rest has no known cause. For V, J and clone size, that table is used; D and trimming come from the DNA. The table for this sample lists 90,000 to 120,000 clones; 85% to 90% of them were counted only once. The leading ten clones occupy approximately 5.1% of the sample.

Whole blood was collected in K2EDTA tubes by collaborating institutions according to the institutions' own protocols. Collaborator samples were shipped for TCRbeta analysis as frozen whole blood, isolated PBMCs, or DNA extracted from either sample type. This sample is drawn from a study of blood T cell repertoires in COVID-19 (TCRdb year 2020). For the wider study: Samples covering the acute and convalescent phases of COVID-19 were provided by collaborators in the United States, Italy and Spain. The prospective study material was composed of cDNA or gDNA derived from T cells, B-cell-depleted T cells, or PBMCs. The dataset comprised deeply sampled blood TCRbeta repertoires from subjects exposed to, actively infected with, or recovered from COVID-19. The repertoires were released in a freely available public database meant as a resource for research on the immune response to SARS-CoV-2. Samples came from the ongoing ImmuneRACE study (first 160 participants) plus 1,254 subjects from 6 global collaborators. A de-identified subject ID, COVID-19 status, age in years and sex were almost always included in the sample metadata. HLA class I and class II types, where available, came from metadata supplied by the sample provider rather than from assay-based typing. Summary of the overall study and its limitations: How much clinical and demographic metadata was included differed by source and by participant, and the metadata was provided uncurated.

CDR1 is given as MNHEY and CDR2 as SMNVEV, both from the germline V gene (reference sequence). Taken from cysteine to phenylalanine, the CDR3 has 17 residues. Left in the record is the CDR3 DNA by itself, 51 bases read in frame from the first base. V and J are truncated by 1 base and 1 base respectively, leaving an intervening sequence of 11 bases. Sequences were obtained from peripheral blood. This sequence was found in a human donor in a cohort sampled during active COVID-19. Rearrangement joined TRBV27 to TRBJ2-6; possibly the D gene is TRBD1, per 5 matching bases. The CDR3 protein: CASSLWGVESGANVLTF. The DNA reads TGTGCCAGCAGTTTATGGGGCGTCGAATCTGGGGCCAACGTCCTGACTTTC.